One TCR beta chain is described in this entry. Its antigen remains unidentified. 5'RACE template switching with UMIs generated TCR beta cDNA. No DNA is given; TCRdb re-called the 5' RACE reads and lists each CDR3 protein once. The sample yields approximately 440,000 distinct CDR3 sequences, of which the top ten take up 1.4%. In germline, CDR1 is DFQATT, CDR2 SNEGSKA (reference sequence). This CDR3 spans 12 amino acids. This specimen comes from a study of T cells expressing NK-cell markers. Study-level findings and limits: The same clonotypes also predominated in the CD3+CD56-NKG2C+ fraction of a handful of donors. Roughly 6 of the donors carried dominant NKG2C+ clonotypes that took up roughly 1.0-8% of their CD8+ T cells.

The TCR was taken from a woman aged 45-65 years in good health. The J gene is TRBJ1-2, the V gene TRBV20-1; TCRdb's D gene call, TRBD1, goes unchecked for lack of DNA. Source material: blood T cells: a sorted CD56 or NKG2C T cell subset, CD4+ or CD8+ T cells, or bulk PBMC T cells (not recorded which). The CDR3 region is CSASLQGYGYTF.